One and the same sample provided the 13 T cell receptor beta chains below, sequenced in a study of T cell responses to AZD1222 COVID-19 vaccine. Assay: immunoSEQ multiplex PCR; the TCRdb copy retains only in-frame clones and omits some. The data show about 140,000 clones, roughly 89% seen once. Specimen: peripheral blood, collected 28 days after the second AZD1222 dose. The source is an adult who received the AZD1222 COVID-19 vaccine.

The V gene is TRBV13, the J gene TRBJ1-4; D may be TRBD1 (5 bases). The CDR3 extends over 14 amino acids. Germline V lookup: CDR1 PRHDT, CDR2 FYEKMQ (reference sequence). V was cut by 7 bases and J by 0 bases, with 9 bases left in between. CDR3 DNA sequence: TGTGCCAGCACCTCGACAGCAACTAATGAAAAACTGTTTTTT. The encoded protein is CASTSTATNEKLFF.

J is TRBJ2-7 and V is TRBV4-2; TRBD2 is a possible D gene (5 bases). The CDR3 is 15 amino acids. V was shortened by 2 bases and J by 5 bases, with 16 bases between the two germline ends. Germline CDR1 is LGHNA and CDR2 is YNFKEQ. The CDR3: CASSQNGLYGDEQYF. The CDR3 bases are TGTGCCAGCAGCCAAAACGGACTGTATGGTGACGAGCAGTACTTC.

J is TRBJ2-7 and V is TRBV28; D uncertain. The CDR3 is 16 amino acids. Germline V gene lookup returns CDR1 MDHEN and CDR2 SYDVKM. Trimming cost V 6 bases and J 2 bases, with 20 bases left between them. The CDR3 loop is CASRGGWVSSTYEQYF. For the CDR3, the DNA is TGTGCCAGCAGGGGCGGATGGGTATCAAGTACCTACGAGCAGTACTTC.

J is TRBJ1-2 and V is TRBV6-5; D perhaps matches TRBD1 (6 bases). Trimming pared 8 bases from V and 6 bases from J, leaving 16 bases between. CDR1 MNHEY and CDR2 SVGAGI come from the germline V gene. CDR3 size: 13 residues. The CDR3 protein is CASGRVGAHGYTF. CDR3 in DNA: TGTGCCAGCGGCCGGGTGGGGGCACATGGCTACACCTTC.

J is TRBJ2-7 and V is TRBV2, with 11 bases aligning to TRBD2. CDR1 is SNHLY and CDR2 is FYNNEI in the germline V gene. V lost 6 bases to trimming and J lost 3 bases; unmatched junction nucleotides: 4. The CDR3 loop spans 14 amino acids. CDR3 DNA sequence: TGTGCCAGCAGACCCGGGACTAGCGGCTACGAGCAGTACTTC. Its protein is CASRPGTSGYEQYF.

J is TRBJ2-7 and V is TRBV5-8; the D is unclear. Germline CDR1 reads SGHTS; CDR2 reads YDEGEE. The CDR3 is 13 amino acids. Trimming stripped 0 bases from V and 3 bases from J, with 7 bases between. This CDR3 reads CASSLATSYEQYF. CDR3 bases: TGTGCCAGCAGCTTGGCCACAAGCTACGAGCAGTACTTC.

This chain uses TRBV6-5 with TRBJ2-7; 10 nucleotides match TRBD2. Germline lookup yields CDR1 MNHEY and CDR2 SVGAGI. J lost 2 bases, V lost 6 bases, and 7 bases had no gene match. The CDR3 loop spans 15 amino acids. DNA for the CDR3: TGTGCCAGCAGACCAAGGACTAGCGGAACCTACGAGCAGTACTTC. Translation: CASRPRTSGTYEQYF.

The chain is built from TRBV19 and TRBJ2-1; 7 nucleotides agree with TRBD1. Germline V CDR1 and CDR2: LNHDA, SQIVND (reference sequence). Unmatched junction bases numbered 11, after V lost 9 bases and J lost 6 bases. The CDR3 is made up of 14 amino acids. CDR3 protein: CASALLDRFNEQFF. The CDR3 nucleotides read TGTGCCAGCGCCCTTTTGGACAGGTTCAATGAGCAGTTCTTC.

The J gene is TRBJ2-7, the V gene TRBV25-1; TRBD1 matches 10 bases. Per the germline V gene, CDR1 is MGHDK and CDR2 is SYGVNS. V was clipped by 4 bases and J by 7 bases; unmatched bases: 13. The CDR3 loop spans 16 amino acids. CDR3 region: CASSGRGQGLMTEQYF. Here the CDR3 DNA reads TGTGCCAGCAGTGGGAGGGGACAGGGGCTTATGACTGAGCAGTACTTC.

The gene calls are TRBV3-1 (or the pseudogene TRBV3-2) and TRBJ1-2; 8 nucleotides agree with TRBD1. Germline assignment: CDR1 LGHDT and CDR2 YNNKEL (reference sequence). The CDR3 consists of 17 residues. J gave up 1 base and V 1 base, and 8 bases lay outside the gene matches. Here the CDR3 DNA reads TGTGCCAGCAGCCAAGGCGTGGGACAGGAGATTAACTATGGCTACACCTTC. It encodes CASSQGVGQEINYGYTF.

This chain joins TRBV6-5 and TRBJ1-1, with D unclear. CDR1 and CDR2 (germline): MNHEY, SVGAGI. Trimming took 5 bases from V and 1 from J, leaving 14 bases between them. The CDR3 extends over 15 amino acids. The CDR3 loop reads CASSPEDSRNTEAFF. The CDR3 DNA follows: TGTGCCAGCAGTCCGGAGGACTCGCGGAACACTGAAGCTTTCTTT.

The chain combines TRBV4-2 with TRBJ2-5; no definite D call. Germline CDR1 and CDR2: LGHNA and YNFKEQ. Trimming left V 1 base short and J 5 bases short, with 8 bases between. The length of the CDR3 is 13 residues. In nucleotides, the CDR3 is TGTGCCAGCAGCCAAGGTCAGCCGGAGACCCAGTACTTC. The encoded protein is CASSQGQPETQYF.

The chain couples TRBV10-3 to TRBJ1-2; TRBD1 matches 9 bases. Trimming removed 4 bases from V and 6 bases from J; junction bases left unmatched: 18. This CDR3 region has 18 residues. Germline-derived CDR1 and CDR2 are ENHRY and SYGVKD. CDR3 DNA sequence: TGTGCCATCAGTGCCAGCCTGATGAGGACAGGGGATGATGATGGCTACACCTTC. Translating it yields CAISASLMRTGDDDGYTF.